Presented here are 15 T cell receptor beta chains from one specimen sequenced in a study of blood T cell repertoires in COVID-19. Sequencing used immunoSEQ multiplex PCR; TCRdb keeps in-frame clones, though not all of them. The table includes a few hundred thousand clones, approximately 87% detected once. The sequencing input was peripheral blood. These receptors were collected from a woman between 45 and 60 years old with acute or convalescent COVID-19.

By sample share, this clone is medium-sized. The V gene is TRBV19, the J gene TRBJ1-2; tentatively, D is TRBD1 (5 bases). The ends were cut back, 7 bases at V and 5 bases at J, with 5 bases in the middle. CDR3 length: 10 residues. The germline gives CDR1 LNHDA, CDR2 SQIVND (reference sequence). The CDR3: CASKGYGYTF. CDR3 in DNA: TGTGCCAGTAAGGGGTATGGCTACACCTTC.

The chain has TRBV2 and TRBJ2-7, with D perhaps TRBD1 (5 bases). Looked up from germline, CDR1 is SNHLY and CDR2 is FYNNEI. This CDR3 has 12 amino acids. The V and J ends lost 6 bases and 4 bases respectively, with 10 bases between them. CDR3 amino acids: CASSLDRYEQYF. DNA of the CDR3: TGTGCCAGCAGCCTCGACAGATACGAGCAGTACTTC.

The V gene is TRBV2, the J gene TRBJ1-1; TRBD1 is a possible D gene (5 bases). Germline lookup yields CDR1 SNHLY and CDR2 FYNNEI. V dropped 1 base and J dropped 2 bases, with 11 bases sitting between them. This CDR3 has 15 amino acids. This CDR3 reads CASSEEEQANTEAFF. Here the CDR3 DNA reads TGTGCCAGCAGTGAAGAGGAACAGGCTAACACTGAAGCTTTCTTT.

The rearrangement links TRBV9 to TRBJ2-5; 7 bases are shared with TRBD1. This CDR3 has 14 residues. CDR1 and CDR2 from the germline V gene are SGDLS and YYNGEE. The ends lost 4 bases at V and 1 base at J; junction bases unmatched: 4. CDR3 amino acids: CASSHGTAQETQYF. The CDR3 DNA sequence: TGTGCCAGCAGCCACGGGACAGCCCAAGAGACCCAGTACTTC.

CDR3 nucleotides: TGTGCCAGCAGCAGGCACAGGGGGTTGAACACTGAAGCTTTCTTT. Protein sequence: CASSRHRGLNTEAFF. The chain uses TRBV5-4 and TRBJ1-1; 8 bases are shared with TRBD1. Germline V gene sequence: CDR1 SGHNT, CDR2 YYREEE (reference sequence). V lost 4 bases and J lost 0; bases outside the gene matches: 5. This CDR3 is built from 15 residues.

The rearrangement joins TRBV11-2 to TRBJ2-5, with D possibly TRBD2 on 5 matching bases. Between the trimmed V and J ends, which lost 2 bases and 2 bases, there was a span of 15 bases. Germline V gene lookup returns CDR1 SGHAT and CDR2 FQNNGV. This CDR3 has 16 amino acids. The CDR3 loop is CASSLTPGLGQETQYF. The CDR3 DNA sequence: TGTGCCAGCAGCTTAACTCCCGGACTGGGTCAAGAGACCCAGTACTTC.

The gene calls are TRBV11-1 and TRBJ2-5; 7 nucleotides align to TRBD1. The CDR3 has 15 residues. V dropped 0 bases and J dropped 4; count of bases not matched to a gene: 5. From germline, CDR1 is SGHAT and CDR2 FQDESV (reference sequence). The CDR3 nucleotides are TGTGCCAGCAGCTTAGCGACAGGGATCGGAGAGACCCAGTACTTC. This translates into CASSLATGIGETQYF.

This chain uses TRBV7-9 with TRBJ2-7; 8 bases are shared with TRBD1. This CDR3 contains 12 residues. Germline CDR1 reads SEHNR; CDR2 reads FQNEAQ (reference sequence). V trimming: 5 bases; J trimming: 10 bases; junction bases outside the gene matches: 7. DNA of the CDR3: TGTGCCAGCAGCCAGCAACAGGGGGACCAGTACTTC. It encodes CASSQQQGDQYF.

The rearrangement joins TRBV24-1 to TRBJ2-3, with D unclear. This CDR3 comprises 14 residues. Germline V gene lookup returns CDR1 KGHDR and CDR2 SFDVKD. The germline V and J ends were trimmed by 4 bases and 6 bases, with 13 bases remaining between them. CDR3 amino acids: CATSDYQLSDTQYF. The CDR3 bases are TGTGCCACCAGTGACTACCAACTCTCGGATACGCAGTATTTT.

The V call is TRBV5-1, the J call TRBJ2-7; 13 positions match TRBD2. This CDR3 has 16 amino acids. V dropped 2 bases and J dropped 3; count of bases not matched to a gene: 5. Germline CDR1 SGHRS, CDR2 YFSETQ. Here the CDR3 reads CASSLTSGRALYEQYF. The CDR3 DNA sequence: TGCGCCAGCAGCTTAACTAGCGGGAGGGCCCTCTACGAGCAGTACTTC.

The J gene is TRBJ2-7, the V gene TRBV3-1 (or the pseudogene TRBV3-2), with a possible D match to TRBD1 (5 bases). Germline lookup yields CDR1 LGHDT and CDR2 YNNKEL (reference sequence). V was pared by 0 bases and J by 3 bases, with 9 bases between. The CDR3 is made up of 14 amino acids. CDR3 nucleotide sequence: TGTGCCAGCAGCCAAGATGGACATAACTACGAGCAGTACTTC. This sequence encodes CASSQDGHNYEQYF.

The J gene is TRBJ1-1, the V gene TRBV27; weak D call: TRBD1 (5 bases). This CDR3 is built from 14 residues. Per the germline V gene, CDR1 is MNHEY and CDR2 is SMNVEV (reference sequence). Trimming left V 0 bases short and J 8 bases short, with 13 bases between. The CDR3 coding sequence is TGTGCCAGCAGTTTATCCGGGACTGGGATGGAAGCTTTCTTT. Encoded protein: CASSLSGTGMEAFF.

The chain has TRBV6-6 and TRBJ1-5, with D possibly matching TRBD1 (5 bases). This CDR3 has 15 amino acids. The V and J ends lost 2 bases and 6 bases respectively, with 14 bases between them. Germline loops: CDR1 MNHNY, CDR2 SVGAGI (reference sequence). The CDR3 sequence is CASSYLTGQGQPQHF. As DNA, the CDR3 is TGTGCCAGCAGTTACCTTACGGGTCAGGGTCAGCCCCAGCATTTT.

The V gene is TRBV24-1, the J gene TRBJ2-3; the match to TRBD1 covers 7 bases. This CDR3 is built from 17 residues. Per germline, CDR1 KGHDR and CDR2 SFDVKD. The J segment lost 1 base and the V segment lost 3 bases, leaving 9 bases of the junction unmatched. CDR3 bases: TGTGCCACCAGTGATCGGAGACAGGGCAAGCGCACAGATACGCAGTATTTT. Translated, it gives CATSDRRQGKRTDTQYF.

This clone came up a few times. The chain uses TRBV5-1 and TRBJ2-2; no clear D gene. Germline V gene data show CDR1 as SGHRS and CDR2 as YFSETQ. Between the trimmed V and J ends, which lost 1 base and 1 base, there was a span of 5 bases. The CDR3 has 14 residues. This CDR3 is CASSLRQNTGELFF. The DNA of the CDR3 is TGCGCCAGCAGCTTGAGACAGAACACCGGGGAGCTGTTTTTT.